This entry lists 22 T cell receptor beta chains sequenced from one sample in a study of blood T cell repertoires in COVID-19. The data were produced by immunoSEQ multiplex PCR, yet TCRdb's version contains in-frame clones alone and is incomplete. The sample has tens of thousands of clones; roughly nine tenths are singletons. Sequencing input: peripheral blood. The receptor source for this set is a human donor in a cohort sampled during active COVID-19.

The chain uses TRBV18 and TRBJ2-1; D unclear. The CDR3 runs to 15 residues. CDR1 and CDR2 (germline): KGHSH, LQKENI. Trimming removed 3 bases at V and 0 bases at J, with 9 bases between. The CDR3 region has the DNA TGTGCCAGCTCACCGCGGTCTAGCTCCTACAATGAGCAGTTCTTC. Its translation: CASSPRSSSYNEQFF.

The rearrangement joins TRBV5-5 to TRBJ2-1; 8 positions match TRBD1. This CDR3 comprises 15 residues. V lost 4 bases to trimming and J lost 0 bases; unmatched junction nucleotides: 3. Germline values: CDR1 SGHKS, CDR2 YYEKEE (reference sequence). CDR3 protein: CASSRTGHSYNEQFF. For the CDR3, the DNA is TGTGCCAGCAGCAGGACAGGGCACTCCTACAATGAGCAGTTCTTC.

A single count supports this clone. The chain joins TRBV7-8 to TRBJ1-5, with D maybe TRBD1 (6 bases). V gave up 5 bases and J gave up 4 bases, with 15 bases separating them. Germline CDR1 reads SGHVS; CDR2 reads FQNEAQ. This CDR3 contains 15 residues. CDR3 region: CASSPDSAINQPQHF. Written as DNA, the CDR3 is TGTGCCAGCAGCCCGGACAGCGCGATTAATCAGCCCCAGCATTTT.

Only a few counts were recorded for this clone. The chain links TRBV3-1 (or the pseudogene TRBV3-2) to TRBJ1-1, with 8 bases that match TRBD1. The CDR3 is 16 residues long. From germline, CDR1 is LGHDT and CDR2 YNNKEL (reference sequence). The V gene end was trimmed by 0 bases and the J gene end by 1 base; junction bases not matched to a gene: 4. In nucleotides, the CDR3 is TGTGCCAGCAGCCAAGATTGGGACAGGAGGAACACTGAAGCTTTCTTT. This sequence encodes CASSQDWDRRNTEAFF.

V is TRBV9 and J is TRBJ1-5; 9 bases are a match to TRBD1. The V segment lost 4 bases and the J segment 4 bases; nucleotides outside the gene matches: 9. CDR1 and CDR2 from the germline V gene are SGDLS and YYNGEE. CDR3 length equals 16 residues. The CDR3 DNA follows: TGTGCCAGCAGCCCGGGACAGGGTCGATCAAATCAGCCCCAGCATTTT. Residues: CASSPGQGRSNQPQHF.

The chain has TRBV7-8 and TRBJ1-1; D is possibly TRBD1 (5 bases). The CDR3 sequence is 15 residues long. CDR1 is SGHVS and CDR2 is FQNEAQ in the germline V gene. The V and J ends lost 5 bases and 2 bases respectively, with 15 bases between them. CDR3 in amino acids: CASSTWDGGNTEAFF. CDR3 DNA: TGTGCCAGCAGCACTTGGGACGGGGGTAACACTGAAGCTTTCTTT.

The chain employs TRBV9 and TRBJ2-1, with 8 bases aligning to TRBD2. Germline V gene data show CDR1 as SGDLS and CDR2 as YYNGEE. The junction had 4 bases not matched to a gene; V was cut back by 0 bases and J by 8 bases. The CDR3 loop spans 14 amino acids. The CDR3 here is CASSVVGLADEQFF. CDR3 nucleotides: TGTGCCAGCAGCGTAGTAGGACTAGCAGATGAGCAGTTCTTC.

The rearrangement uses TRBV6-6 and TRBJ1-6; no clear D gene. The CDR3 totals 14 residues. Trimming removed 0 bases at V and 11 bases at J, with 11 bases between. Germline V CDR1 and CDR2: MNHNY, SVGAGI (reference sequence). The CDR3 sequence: CASSYSESGTPLHF. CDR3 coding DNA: TGTGCCAGCAGTTACTCTGAGTCAGGTACACCCCTCCACTTT.

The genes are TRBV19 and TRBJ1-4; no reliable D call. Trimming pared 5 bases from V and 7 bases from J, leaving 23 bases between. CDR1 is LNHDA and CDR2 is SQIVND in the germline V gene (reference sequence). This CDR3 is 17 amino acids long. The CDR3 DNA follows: TGTGCCAGTAGTCCAATATCGGCGGCCGTTAGTGGTGAAAAACTGTTTTTT. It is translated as CASSPISAAVSGEKLFF. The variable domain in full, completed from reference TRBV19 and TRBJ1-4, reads DGGITQSPKYLFRKEGQNVTLSCEQNLNHDAMYWYRQDPGQGLRLIYYSQIVNDFQKGDIAEGYSVSREKKESFPLTVTSAQKNPTAFYLCASSPISAAVSGEKLFFGSGTQLSVL.

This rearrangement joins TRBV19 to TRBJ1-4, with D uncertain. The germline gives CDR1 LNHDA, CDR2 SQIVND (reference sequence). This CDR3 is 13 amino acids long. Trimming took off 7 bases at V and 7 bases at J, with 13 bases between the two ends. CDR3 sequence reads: CASTEGRGEKLFF. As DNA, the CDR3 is TGTGCCAGTACTGAAGGACGGGGTGAAAAACTGTTTTTT. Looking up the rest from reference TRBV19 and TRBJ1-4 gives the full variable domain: DGGITQSPKYLFRKEGQNVTLSCEQNLNHDAMYWYRQDPGQGLRLIYYSQIVNDFQKGDIAEGYSVSREKKESFPLTVTSAQKNPTAFYLCASTEGRGEKLFFGSGTQLSVL.

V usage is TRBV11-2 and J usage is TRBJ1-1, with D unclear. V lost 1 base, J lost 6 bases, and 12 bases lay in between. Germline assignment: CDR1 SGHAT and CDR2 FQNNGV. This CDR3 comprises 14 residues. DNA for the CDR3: TGTGCCAGCAGCTTAGCCCCGGGAAACTCTGAAGCTTTCTTT. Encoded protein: CASSLAPGNSEAFF.

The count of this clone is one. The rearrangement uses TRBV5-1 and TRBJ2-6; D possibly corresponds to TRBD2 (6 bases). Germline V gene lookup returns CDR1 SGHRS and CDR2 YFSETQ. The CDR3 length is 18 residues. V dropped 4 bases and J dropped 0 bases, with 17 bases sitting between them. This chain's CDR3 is CASSQAGREFSGANVLTF. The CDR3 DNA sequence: TGCGCCAGCAGCCAAGCCGGACGGGAGTTCTCTGGGGCCAACGTCCTGACTTTC.

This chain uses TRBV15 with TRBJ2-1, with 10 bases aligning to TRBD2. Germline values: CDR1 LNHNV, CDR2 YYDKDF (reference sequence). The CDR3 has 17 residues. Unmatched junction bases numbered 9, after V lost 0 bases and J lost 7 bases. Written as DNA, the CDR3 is TGTGCCACCAGCAGAGATTCTAGCGGGAGTCCCCTAAATGAGCAGTTCTTC. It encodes CATSRDSSGSPLNEQFF.

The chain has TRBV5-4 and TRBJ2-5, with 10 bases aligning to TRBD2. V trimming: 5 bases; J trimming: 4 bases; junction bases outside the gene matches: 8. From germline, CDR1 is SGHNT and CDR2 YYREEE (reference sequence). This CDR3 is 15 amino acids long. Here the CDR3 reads CASRMGLAGVETQYF. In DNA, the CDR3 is TGTGCCAGCAGAATGGGGCTAGCGGGAGTAGAGACCCAGTACTTC.

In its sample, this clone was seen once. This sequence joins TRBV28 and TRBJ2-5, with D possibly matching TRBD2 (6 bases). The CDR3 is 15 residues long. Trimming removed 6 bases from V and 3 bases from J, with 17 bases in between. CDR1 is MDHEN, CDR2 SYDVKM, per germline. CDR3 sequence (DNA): TGTGCCAGCAGCCGGCTTAGGGAGGAAAAAGAGACCCAGTACTTC. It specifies CASSRLREEKETQYF.

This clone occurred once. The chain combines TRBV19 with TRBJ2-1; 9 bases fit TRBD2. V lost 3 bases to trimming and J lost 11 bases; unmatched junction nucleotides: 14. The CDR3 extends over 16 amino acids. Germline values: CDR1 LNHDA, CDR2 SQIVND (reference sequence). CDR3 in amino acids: CASSMGALAGVMKQFF. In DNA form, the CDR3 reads TGTGCCAGTAGTATGGGTGCTTTAGCGGGAGTAATGAAGCAGTTCTTC.

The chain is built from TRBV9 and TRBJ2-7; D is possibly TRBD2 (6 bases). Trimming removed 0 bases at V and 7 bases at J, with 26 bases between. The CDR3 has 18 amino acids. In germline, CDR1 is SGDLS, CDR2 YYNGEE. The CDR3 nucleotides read TGTGCCAGCAGCGTAGATGATGGGGGGTCATACGAACTGGGGGAGCAGTACTTC. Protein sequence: CASSVDDGGSYELGEQYF.

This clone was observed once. The CDR3 spells CASSPVSGSPLHF. Written as DNA, the CDR3 is TGTGCCAGCAGCCCGGTTTCCGGTTCACCCCTCCACTTT. The chain employs TRBV6-6 and TRBJ1-6, with D unclear. The germline V and J ends were trimmed by 6 bases and 9 bases, with 12 bases remaining between them. CDR3 length: 13 amino acids. The germline V gene encodes CDR1 MNHNY and CDR2 SVGAGI (reference sequence).

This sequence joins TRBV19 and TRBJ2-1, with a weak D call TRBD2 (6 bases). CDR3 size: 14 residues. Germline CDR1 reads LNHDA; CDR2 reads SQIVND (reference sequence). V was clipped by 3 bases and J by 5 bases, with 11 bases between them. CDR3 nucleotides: TGTGCCAGTAGTATGCCGACTAGACACAATGAGCAGTTCTTC. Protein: CASSMPTRHNEQFF.

The CDR3 sequence is CASSTYGVSNQPQHF. CDR3 nucleotides: TGTGCCAGCAGTACCTACGGGGTTTCGAATCAGCCCCAGCATTTT. The V call is TRBV28, the J call TRBJ1-5, with no clear D. The CDR3 length is 15 residues. V was clipped by 5 bases and J by 4 bases, with 15 bases between them. In germline, CDR1 is MDHEN, CDR2 SYDVKM. Full variable domain (outside the CDR3, taken from reference TRBV28 and TRBJ1-5): DVKVTQSSRYLVKRTGEKVFLECVQDMDHENMFWYRQDPGLGLRLIYFSYDVKMKEKGDIPEGYSVSREKKERFSLILESASTNQTSMYLCASSTYGVSNQPQHFGDGTRLSIL.

DNA of the CDR3: TGTGCCTGGAGTGAAGGGGGCAATCAGCCCCAGCATTTT. It is translated as CAWSEGGNQPQHF. This rearrangement joins TRBV30 to TRBJ1-5, with D perhaps TRBD1 (5 bases). V lost 1 base and J 2 bases, leaving 6 bases between the germline ends. CDR1 is GTSNPN, CDR2 SVGIG, per germline (reference sequence). The CDR3 is made up of 13 amino acids.

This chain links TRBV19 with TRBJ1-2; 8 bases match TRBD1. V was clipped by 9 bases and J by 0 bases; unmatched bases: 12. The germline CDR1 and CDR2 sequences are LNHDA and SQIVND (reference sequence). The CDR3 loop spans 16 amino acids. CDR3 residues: CASLQGDLRPNYGYTF. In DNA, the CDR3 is TGTGCCAGCCTACAGGGGGACCTCCGACCTAACTATGGCTACACCTTC.